The 2 T cell receptor beta chains listed next were all sequenced from one sample in a study of beta chain features in type 1 diabetes. The isolated RNA, all of it, was reverse transcribed, so expressed TCRB transcripts were what got sequenced. Assay: immunoSEQ multiplex PCR; the TCRdb copy retains only in-frame clones and omits some. This repertoire shows 200,000 to 300,000 clones, approximately 15% found once; its top ten account for 0.015% to 0.02%. The antigens these receptors bind are not known. Study-wide results and limits: Type 1 diabetes patients had moderately but significantly shorter TCRB CDR3s in all four CD4+ subsets.

The sequenced material came from naive CD4+ T cells from blood. The receptor set was obtained from a man aged 25 to 40 with type 1 diabetes.

The chain carries TRBV6-1 and TRBJ2-5; 8 bases are a match to TRBD2. Germline CDR1 is MNHNS and CDR2 is SASEGT. The CDR3 has 13 amino acids. V shed 7 bases and J 1 base; nucleotides not matched to a gene: 2. CDR3: CASTLAGQETQYF. The CDR3 region has the DNA TGTGCCAGCACCCTAGCGGGCCAAGAGACCCAGTACTTC.

The table lists this clone with a few counts. The chain recombines TRBV19 with TRBJ2-1, with TRBD2 identical over 7 bases. V lost 7 bases, J lost 7 bases, and 10 bases stayed unmatched. Per germline, CDR1 LNHDA and CDR2 SQIVND (reference sequence). This CDR3 spans 14 amino acids. The CDR3 region has the DNA TGTGCCAGTAAGCGGGACGGCGTGGGGAATGAGCAGTTCTTC. It yields the protein CASKRDGVGNEQFF.